These 27 T cell receptor beta chains share one sample of origin, sequenced in a study of cytomegalovirus exposure and HLA in healthy donors (TCRdb year 2017). The library was produced with the immunoSEQ multiplex PCR assay. Imported from immuneACCESS, the table was reduced by TCRdb to in-frame sequences with V and J called. These copies leave out some clones; in studies compared against another copy, an unresolved V gene accounts for under half, and the cause of the remainder is not known. This sample is represented by some 98,000 clones; roughly nine tenths of them were singletons. The ten largest clonotypes hold 3.9% of the sample. Input material: PBMCs. Receptor source: a woman in her 30s in good health and CMV-seronegative.

The chain employs TRBV5-4 and TRBJ1-4; D is ambiguous. Germline V lookup: CDR1 SGHNT, CDR2 YYREEE (reference sequence). The V and J ends lost 6 bases and 5 bases respectively, with 8 bases between them. CDR3 size: 12 residues. In DNA form, the CDR3 reads TGTGCCAGCAACTCCCCGAATGAAAAACTGTTTTTT. Translated, it gives CASNSPNEKLFF.

The V and J genes are TRBV6-6 and TRBJ2-1; no clear D. The CDR3 covers 12 residues. CDR1 and CDR2 (germline): MNHNY, SVGAGI (reference sequence). Trimming cost V 6 bases and J 8 bases, with 11 bases left between them. CDR3 bases: TGTGCCAGCAGACGTACAGACCATGAGCAGTTCTTC. It is translated as CASRRTDHEQFF.

The V and J genes are TRBV7-9 and TRBJ1-4; 8 bases are shared with TRBD1. With 3 bases clipped from V and 6 bases from J, the junction kept 9 bases outside the gene matches. The CDR3 spans 16 residues. Germline loops: CDR1 SEHNR, CDR2 FQNEAQ (reference sequence). CDR3 nucleotides: TGTGCCAGCAGCTTTCGACAGGGGACCACCCATGAAAAACTGTTTTTT. This codes for CASSFRQGTTHEKLFF.

This chain joins TRBV19 and TRBJ2-1; D uncertain. CDR1 and CDR2 from the germline V gene are LNHDA and SQIVND (reference sequence). The CDR3 runs to 13 residues. V was cut by 3 bases and J by 4 bases, with 7 bases left in between. The CDR3 spells CASSMTTYNEQFF. CDR3 bases: TGTGCCAGTAGTATGACAACTTACAATGAGCAGTTCTTC.

The chain combines TRBV5-1 with TRBJ1-1; 7 bases are a match to TRBD1. Germline-derived CDR1 and CDR2 are SGHRS and YFSETQ. V trimming: 4 bases; J trimming: 0 bases; junction bases outside the gene matches: 9. This CDR3 region has 16 residues. The chain's CDR3 is CASSVNLQGLNTEAFF. The CDR3 region has the DNA TGCGCCAGCAGCGTAAACTTACAGGGGTTGAACACTGAAGCTTTCTTT.

In DNA form, the CDR3 reads TGTGCCCCCCAGGGGGACAGGGATCATAGCAATCAGCCCCAGCATTTT. This translates into CAPQGDRDHSNQPQHF. V gene TRBV6-4 combines with J gene TRBJ1-5, with TRBD1 identical over 9 bases. The CDR3 is 16 residues long. Germline-derived CDR1 and CDR2 are MRHNA and SNTAGT. V trimming: 11 bases; J trimming: 0 bases; junction bases outside the gene matches: 11.

The V call is TRBV10-3, the J call TRBJ2-1; 13 positions agree with TRBD2. The V gene end was trimmed by 9 bases and the J gene end by 8 bases; junction bases not matched to a gene: 4. The CDR3 is made up of 13 amino acids. Germline loops: CDR1 ENHRY, CDR2 SYGVKD. The CDR3 DNA reads as TGTGCCATTCGGACTAGCGGGAGCGATGAGCAGTTCTTC. Protein: CAIRTSGSDEQFF.

This chain uses TRBV5-6 with TRBJ1-1; D is undetermined. The germline CDR1 and CDR2 sequences are SGHDT and YYEEEE. This CDR3 has 12 residues. The V end was cut by 5 bases, the J end by 6 bases, with 11 bases between. CDR3 sequence (DNA): TGTGCCAGCAGTTCGGGCGGGGCTGAAGCTTTCTTT. Translated, it gives CASSSGGAEAFF.

V and J are TRBV10-2 and TRBJ2-7; TRBD1 agrees at 10 bases. Germline values: CDR1 WSHSY, CDR2 SAAADI. This CDR3 is 13 amino acids long. Trimming removed 4 bases from V and 6 bases from J; junction bases left unmatched: 3. The CDR3 DNA follows: TGCGCCAGCAGTGGGGGACAGGGGAGCGAGCAGTACTTC. Translated: CASSGGQGSEQYF.

The chain combines TRBV4-1 with TRBJ1-2; the D gene is possibly TRBD1 (5 bases). Deletions cut 1 base from V and 5 bases from J, with 14 bases between. This CDR3 has 15 residues. Germline CDR1 and CDR2: MGHRA and YSYEKL. In DNA, the CDR3 is TGCGCCAGCAGCCAAGTCGGTCTCCAGGGATATGGCTACACCTTC. This encodes CASSQVGLQGYGYTF.

The genes are TRBV19 and TRBJ2-5; no clear D gene. The CDR3 extends over 12 amino acids. The V end lost 4 bases, the J end lost 7 bases, and 10 bases lay between the germline ends. CDR1 and CDR2 from the germline V gene are LNHDA and SQIVND (reference sequence). Here the CDR3 reads CASSSSPGTQYF. CDR3 nucleotides: TGTGCCAGTAGTAGTAGCCCGGGGACCCAGTACTTC.

The chain carries TRBV7-2 and TRBJ1-2; the D gene is possibly TRBD1 (6 bases). The ends were cut back, 1 base at V and 7 bases at J, with 10 bases in the middle. Germline V gene data show CDR1 as SGHTA and CDR2 as FQGNSA. The CDR3 sequence is 13 residues long. The CDR3 region has the DNA TGTGCCAGCAGCTTAGTGTCCAGGGGTGGCTACACCTTC. This sequence encodes CASSLVSRGGYTF.

The chain has TRBV5-1 and TRBJ2-5; 9 bases are a match to TRBD2. This CDR3 is 18 amino acids long. V trimming: 0 bases; J trimming: 3 bases; junction bases outside the gene matches: 12. The germline CDR1 and CDR2 sequences are SGHRS and YFSETQ. CDR3 residues: CASSLEASGELMKETQYF. In DNA form, the CDR3 reads TGCGCCAGCAGCTTGGAGGCTAGCGGGGAGTTGATGAAAGAGACCCAGTACTTC.

The chain is built from TRBV7-6 and TRBJ2-5; TRBD2 matches 10 bases. V lost 5 bases to trimming and J lost 4 bases; unmatched junction nucleotides: 13. Germline CDR1 reads SGHVS; CDR2 reads FNYEAQ. CDR3 length equals 17 residues. The CDR3 reads CASSHGGVAGGRETQYF. The CDR3 nucleotides are TGTGCCAGCAGCCATGGGGGGGTAGCGGGAGGTAGAGAGACCCAGTACTTC.

This rearrangement joins TRBV7-2 to TRBJ1-4; TRBD1 might be the D (6 bases). Germline CDR1 reads SGHTA; CDR2 reads FQGNSA. The V end lost 1 base, the J end lost 8 bases, and 8 bases lay between the germline ends. CDR3 length: 13 amino acids. The CDR3 region has the DNA TGTGCCAGCAGCTTAGGAAGGGGGGAAAAACTGTTTTTT. This encodes CASSLGRGEKLFF.

The genes are TRBV29-1 and TRBJ2-1, with 10 bases identical to TRBD2. Germline CDR1 SQVTM, CDR2 ANQGSEA. This CDR3 region has 15 residues. V was clipped by 2 bases and J by 5 bases; unmatched bases: 6. The chain's CDR3 is CSVEQAGGNHNEQFF. CDR3 coding DNA: TGCAGCGTTGAACAAGCGGGAGGGAACCACAATGAGCAGTTCTTC.

The V call is TRBV29-1, the J call TRBJ1-4; no reliable D call. Germline assignment: CDR1 SQVTM and CDR2 ANQGSEA. The CDR3 extends over 13 amino acids. Trimming took 5 bases from V and 6 from J, leaving 13 bases between them. CDR3 region: CSVLHRGYEKLFF. The CDR3 DNA sequence: TGCAGCGTTCTGCACCGAGGGTATGAAAAACTGTTTTTT.

The rearrangement uses TRBV10-3 and TRBJ2-6; D is possibly TRBD2 (5 bases). The ends were cut back, 0 bases at V and 0 bases at J, with 6 bases in the middle. Germline V lookup: CDR1 ENHRY, CDR2 SYGVKD. This CDR3 contains 16 residues. DNA for the CDR3: TGTGCCATCAGTGAGTCTGGGAGCTCTGGGGCCAACGTCCTGACTTTC. Its protein is CAISESGSSGANVLTF.

V is TRBV9 and J is TRBJ2-7, with 10 bases that match TRBD1. Trimming took 4 bases from V and 3 from J; bases not matched to a gene: 10. Germline lookup yields CDR1 SGDLS and CDR2 YYNGEE. The CDR3 is made up of 16 amino acids. CDR3 residues: CASSPRGTGELYEQYF. CDR3 nucleotides: TGTGCCAGCAGCCCCCGCGGGACAGGGGAACTCTACGAGCAGTACTTC.

The rearrangement joins TRBV5-1 to TRBJ2-5; 7 bases match TRBD2. From germline, CDR1 is SGHRS and CDR2 YFSETQ. Trimming took 3 bases from V and 2 from J; bases not matched to a gene: 4. The CDR3 length is 14 residues. CDR3 coding DNA: TGCGCCAGCAGCTCGGCGGGGGTGCAAGAGACCCAGTACTTC. Its protein product is CASSSAGVQETQYF.

V and J are TRBV27 and TRBJ1-5; TRBD1 matches at 8 bases. This CDR3 has 13 residues. Trimming at V came to 8 bases and at J to 2 bases, leaving 2 bases not matched to a gene. CDR1 MNHEY and CDR2 SMNVEV come from the germline V gene (reference sequence). The CDR3 protein is CASGTGRNQPQHF. CDR3 bases: TGTGCCAGCGGGACAGGCCGCAATCAGCCCCAGCATTTT.

The count of this clone is one. The chain combines TRBV18 with TRBJ2-7; 8 nucleotides match TRBD2. V was clipped by 3 bases and J by 4 bases; unmatched bases: 5. Per the germline V gene, CDR1 is KGHSH and CDR2 is LQKENI. The CDR3 runs 14 residues. This CDR3 reads CASSPTGGRYEQYF. In DNA, the CDR3 is TGTGCCAGCTCACCTACGGGGGGGCGGTACGAGCAGTACTTC.

The rearrangement joins TRBV1 to TRBJ2-1; the D call TRBD1 from the table was never checked on the DNA. TRBV1 is tagged as a pseudogene. CDR3 length: 16 residues. Here the CDR3 reads CTSRRDRDRMVDEQFF. In DNA form, the CDR3 reads TGCACCAGCCGTCGCGACCGGGACAGGATGGTTGATGAGCAGTTCTTC.

The chain combines TRBV6-6 with TRBJ2-7; 7 nucleotides line up with TRBD1. V was clipped by 0 bases and J by 4 bases; unmatched bases: 6. This CDR3 region has 15 residues. Per the germline V gene, CDR1 is MNHNY and CDR2 is SVGAGI (reference sequence). CDR3 loop: CASSYSTGSGYEQYF. The CDR3 bases are TGTGCCAGCAGTTACTCGACAGGGAGTGGTTACGAGCAGTACTTC.

The V and J genes are TRBV15 and TRBJ1-1; maybe TRBD1 (5 bases). Germline-derived CDR1 and CDR2 are LNHNV and YYDKDF (reference sequence). This CDR3 is built from 13 residues. Trimming took off 8 bases at V and 1 base at J, with 11 bases between the two ends. The CDR3 DNA sequence: TGTGCCACCGCACCTAGGGGGAACACTGAAGCTTTCTTT. Its translation: CATAPRGNTEAFF.

The chain recombines TRBV5-1 with TRBJ2-1; TRBD1 is a possible D gene (7 bases). Trimming cost V 0 bases and J 9 bases, with 13 bases left between them. CDR1 is SGHRS, CDR2 YFSETQ, per germline. The CDR3 has 14 amino acids. The chain's CDR3 is CASSLAQGGGEQFF. DNA for the CDR3: TGCGCCAGCAGCTTGGCCCAGGGGGGAGGTGAGCAGTTCTTC.

The chain employs TRBV6-6 and TRBJ1-5, with no clear D. The germline V gene has CDR1 MNHNY and CDR2 SVGAGI (reference sequence). The V end lost 5 bases, the J end lost 5 bases, and 13 bases lay between the germline ends. The CDR3 is 14 residues long. The CDR3 DNA reads TGTGCCAGCAGTCTTGCCAGAACCTATCAGCCCCAGCATTTT. Translating it yields CASSLARTYQPQHF.